This entry lists 18 T cell receptor beta chains sequenced from one sample in a study of blood T cell repertoires in COVID-19. This table comes from immunoSEQ multiplex PCR, and its TCRdb copy is limited to in-frame clones, with some not included. The sample lists around 230,000 clones; roughly 87% were seen once. The sample comprised peripheral blood. Receptor source: a man aged 55-75 years who had recovered from COVID-19.

The chain links TRBV19 to TRBJ1-2; D perhaps matches TRBD1 (6 bases). V dropped 4 bases and J dropped 4 bases, with 13 bases sitting between them. This CDR3 has 14 amino acids. Germline lookup yields CDR1 LNHDA and CDR2 SQIVND (reference sequence). CDR3 region: CASSSTGTSYGYTF. The CDR3, as DNA: TGTGCCAGTAGTAGCACAGGGACCTCCTATGGCTACACCTTC.

This sequence joins TRBV19 and TRBJ1-1; D uncertain. The CDR3 is 15 amino acids. The germline V gene encodes CDR1 LNHDA and CDR2 SQIVND (reference sequence). The V end lost 7 bases, the J end lost 4 bases, and 19 bases lay between the germline ends. CDR3 amino acids: CASIDRWKGSTEAFF. As DNA, the CDR3 is TGTGCCAGTATAGACCGTTGGAAAGGGAGCACTGAAGCTTTCTTT.

The chain combines TRBV5-6 with TRBJ1-5; TRBD1 aligns across 9 bases. V lost 2 bases and J lost 6; bases outside the gene matches: 9. CDR3 length: 16 residues. Germline CDR1 and CDR2: SGHDT and YYEEEE. The CDR3 DNA follows: TGTGCCAGCAGCTTTTATACAGGGGGCGTCTCTCAGCCCCAGCATTTT. Translation: CASSFYTGGVSQPQHF.

The chain's CDR3 is CASSRQKNSYEQYF. CDR3 coding DNA: TGTGCCAGCTCACGGCAGAAGAACTCCTACGAGCAGTACTTC. This chain links TRBV18 with TRBJ2-7; D gene uncertain. Per germline, CDR1 KGHSH and CDR2 LQKENI. The CDR3 extends over 14 amino acids. V lost 4 bases and J lost 0, with 10 bases in between.

The V call is TRBV5-1, the J call TRBJ1-6, with TRBD1 as a possible D gene (5 bases). The CDR3 has 18 residues. The germline gives CDR1 SGHRS, CDR2 YFSETQ. Between the trimmed V and J ends, which lost 3 bases and 8 bases, there was a span of 24 bases. CDR3 DNA sequence: TGCGCCAGCAGCTGGGGGGTGACCCAGGGAGCAGGTGATTCACCCCTCCACTTT. Its translation is CASSWGVTQGAGDSPLHF.

V is TRBV27 and J is TRBJ1-3; no clear D gene. Trimming took 3 bases from V and 7 from J, leaving 13 bases between them. This CDR3 spans 14 amino acids. In germline, CDR1 is MNHEY, CDR2 SMNVEV (reference sequence). The CDR3 DNA sequence: TGTGCCAGCAGTTTTGCGGGGTTTGGGAACACCATATATTTT. Translating gives CASSFAGFGNTIYF.

V usage is TRBV30 and J usage is TRBJ1-1; weak D call: TRBD1 (5 bases). V was pared by 2 bases and J by 5 bases, with 12 bases between. CDR1 is GTSNPN, CDR2 SVGIG, per germline (reference sequence). The CDR3 runs to 13 residues. CDR3 region: CAWSTGSITEAFF. DNA of the CDR3: TGTGCCTGGAGTACAGGCTCGATTACTGAAGCTTTCTTT.

The rearrangement links TRBV6-5 to TRBJ2-2, with a weak D call TRBD1 (5 bases). The CDR3 contains 12 residues. Per the germline V gene, CDR1 is MNHEY and CDR2 is SVGAGI. Trimming took off 7 bases at V and 6 bases at J, with 9 bases between the two ends. The CDR3 DNA sequence: TGTGCCAGCATATCAGGGCCCGGGGAGCTGTTTTTT. Amino acid sequence: CASISGPGELFF.

The chain combines TRBV6-5 with TRBJ2-7, with 7 bases fitting TRBD2. V trimming: 6 bases; J trimming: 5 bases; junction bases outside the gene matches: 13. The CDR3 contains 15 residues. CDR1 and CDR2 from the germline V gene are MNHEY and SVGAGI. The CDR3 region has the DNA TGTGCCAGCAGCGGATGGGGGACGGGAGGAGACGAGCAGTACTTC. This codes for CASSGWGTGGDEQYF.

The chain links TRBV5-1 to TRBJ2-7, with 10 bases fitting TRBD1. Germline V gene lookup returns CDR1 SGHRS and CDR2 YFSETQ. This CDR3 is 15 amino acids long. Trimming removed 0 bases from V and 1 base from J; junction bases left unmatched: 1. CDR3 sequence (DNA): TGCGCCAGCAGCTTGGGGACAGGGGGGTCCTACGAGCAGTACTTC. It codes for CASSLGTGGSYEQYF.

The chain couples TRBV9 to TRBJ2-7; 9 nucleotides agree with TRBD1. Germline values: CDR1 SGDLS, CDR2 YYNGEE. The CDR3 runs 17 residues. The V gene end was trimmed by 3 bases and the J gene end by 0 bases; junction bases not matched to a gene: 10. Here the CDR3 reads CASSADSGTGSSYEQYF. DNA for the CDR3: TGTGCCAGCAGCGCCGACTCCGGGACAGGGAGCTCCTACGAGCAGTACTTC.

J is TRBJ2-3 and V is TRBV19, with a weak D call TRBD2 (5 bases). V lost 5 bases and J lost 7, with 19 bases in between. Germline CDR1 is LNHDA and CDR2 is SQIVND (reference sequence). The CDR3 runs 15 residues. The CDR3 reads CASSAGLAVGNTQYF. CDR3 in DNA: TGTGCCAGTAGTGCCGGACTCGCAGTGGGTAATACGCAGTATTTT. The whole variable domain, remainder taken from reference TRBV19 and TRBJ2-3, is DGGITQSPKYLFRKEGQNVTLSCEQNLNHDAMYWYRQDPGQGLRLIYYSQIVNDFQKGDIAEGYSVSREKKESFPLTVTSAQKNPTAFYLCASSAGLAVGNTQYFGPGTRLTVL.

This chain connects TRBV6-5 to TRBJ2-5; the D gene is possibly TRBD1 (5 bases). CDR1 is MNHEY and CDR2 is SVGAGI in the germline V gene. V shed 2 bases and J shed 5 bases, with 9 bases lying between them. The CDR3 covers 13 residues. This chain's CDR3 is CASSYGRAETQYF. The DNA of the CDR3 is TGTGCCAGCAGTTACGGCAGGGCCGAGACCCAGTACTTC.

A remark on this clone: One base away lies a much larger clone, so this may be a sequencing read error. This chain uses TRBV11-2 with TRBJ1-1; D remains ambiguous. The germline V and J ends were trimmed by 5 bases and 1 base, with 8 bases remaining between them. Germline V gene sequence: CDR1 SGHAT, CDR2 FQNNGV. The CDR3 has 13 amino acids. The CDR3 protein is CASSVHRNTEAFF. The CDR3, as DNA: TGTGCCAGCAGCGTCCACAGGAACACTGAAGCTTTCTTT.

This chain links TRBV30 with TRBJ2-1, with no clear D. V was cut by 0 bases and J by 5 bases, with 11 bases left in between. This CDR3 region has 14 residues. The germline gives CDR1 GTSNPN, CDR2 SVGIG (reference sequence). CDR3 DNA: TGTGCCTGGAGTGTAGGTCTAGTCCACAATGAGCAGTTCTTC. It encodes CAWSVGLVHNEQFF.

This clone was recorded only once. This sequence joins TRBV6-6 and TRBJ2-1; 13 bases match TRBD2. The length of the CDR3 is 14 residues. After removal of 8 bases from V and 8 bases from J, the junction contained 6 bases not matched to a gene. Per the germline V gene, CDR1 is MNHNY and CDR2 is SVGAGI (reference sequence). The CDR3 DNA reads TGTGCCAGCTTTTGGACTAGCGGGGGAGATGAGCAGTTCTTC. Protein sequence: CASFWTSGGDEQFF.

The chain recombines TRBV3-1 (or the pseudogene TRBV3-2) with TRBJ2-5; 9 bases match TRBD2. V gave up 1 base and J gave up 5 bases; unmatched junction bases: 14. Looked up from germline, CDR1 is LGHDT and CDR2 is YNNKEL (reference sequence). This CDR3 spans 18 amino acids. CDR3 in amino acids: CASSQVVAGALRGETQYF. CDR3 DNA sequence: TGTGCCAGCAGCCAAGTAGTAGCGGGGGCTCTCAGGGGGGAGACCCAGTACTTC.

The rearrangement uses TRBV5-1 and TRBJ1-2; TRBD1 matches 11 bases. Germline V gene lookup returns CDR1 SGHRS and CDR2 YFSETQ. V trimming: 4 bases; J trimming: 5 bases; junction bases outside the gene matches: 7. The CDR3 spans 15 residues. CDR3 nucleotide sequence: TGCGCCAGCAGCGGGGGACAGGGGGTAGGGTATGGCTACACCTTC. Residues: CASSGGQGVGYGYTF.